Listed here are 5 T cell receptor beta chains from one sample, sequenced in a study of T-cell reconstitution after alpha-beta-depleted transplantation in children. Unique molecular identifiers were incorporated when the TCRbeta library was constructed. MiXCR, run by TCRdb on the PCR reads, gives a single entry per CDR3 protein. The sample consists of approximately 490,000 distinct CDR3 sequences, 12% of them appearing once. Sequences were derived from PBMCs from the stem cell graft donor, sampled from the stem cell graft. These receptors came from a human donor who donated a stem cell graft to a child with combined immunodeficiency.

This clonotype was detected ten times or more. The V and J genes are TRBV6-4 and TRBJ2-2; no clear D gene. Looked up from germline, CDR1 is MRHNA and CDR2 is SNTAGT. The V end lost 1 base, the J end lost 7 bases, and 4 bases lay between the germline ends. The CDR3 consists of 12 residues. CDR3 in DNA: TGTGCCAGCAGTGACTTTGGCGGGGAGCTGTTTTTT. Protein: CASSDFGGELFF.

The chain couples TRBV19 to TRBJ2-3, with 9 bases lining up with TRBD1. The V gene end was trimmed by 10 bases and the J gene end by 5 bases; junction bases not matched to a gene: 19. Looked up from germline, CDR1 is LNHDA and CDR2 is SQIVND (reference sequence). This CDR3 region has 17 residues. The CDR3 DNA is TGTGCCACCTCCGAGGATTGGGGGACAGGGACGGTAGATACGCAGTATTTT. Amino acids: CATSEDWGTGTVDTQYF.

The chain is built from TRBV24-1 and TRBJ2-1, with 13 bases lining up with TRBD2. V lost 4 bases to trimming and J lost 3 bases; unmatched junction nucleotides: 5. The CDR3 has 17 amino acids. CDR1 KGHDR and CDR2 SFDVKD come from the germline V gene. The CDR3 DNA reads TGTGCCACCAGTGACATGGGACTAGCGGGAATCTACAATGAGCAGTTCTTC. It yields the protein CATSDMGLAGIYNEQFF.

This clonotype was observed a single time. V and J are TRBV29-1 and TRBJ2-5; D call uncertain. The CDR3 extends over 12 amino acids. In germline, CDR1 is SQVTM, CDR2 ANQGSEA. V dropped 4 bases and J dropped 2 bases, with 8 bases sitting between them. CDR3 DNA sequence: TGCAGCGTTGTGGCCAGACAAGAGACCCAGTACTTC. As protein: CSVVARQETQYF.

This clonotype was found many times. The gene calls are TRBV20-1 and TRBJ2-7; tentative D call: TRBD2 (6 bases). CDR1 is DFQATT and CDR2 is SNEGSKA in the germline V gene (reference sequence). V was shortened by 6 bases and J by 0 bases, with 9 bases between the two germline ends. The CDR3 runs 12 residues. CDR3 DNA: TGCAGTGCCCCGGGGGTCTCCTACGAGCAGTACTTC. Protein: CSAPGVSYEQYF.